Presented here are 23 T cell receptor beta chains from one specimen sequenced in a study of PD-1 blockade in classical Hodgkin lymphoma. The time point is: cycle 4 day 1 (C4D1), after more than five weeks of nivolumab. Each patient experienced a relapse that followed autologous stem cell transplantation, and brentuximab vedotin exposure varied. The assay was immunoSEQ multiplex PCR, and TCRdb's table has in-frame clones only and misses some. The sample includes 25,000 to 35,000 clones, approximately 68% seen only once; the top ten take roughly 3.4%. Specimen: peripheral blood mononuclear cells (PBMCs), collected before the fourth cycle of nivolumab. All receptors derive from a human donor with classical Hodgkin lymphoma.

This chain uses TRBV7-2 with TRBJ2-7, with 9 bases aligning to TRBD2. Germline CDR1 reads SGHTA; CDR2 reads FQGNSA. The CDR3 has 15 residues. The J segment lost 2 bases and the V segment lost 0 bases, leaving 2 bases of the junction unmatched. In DNA, the CDR3 is TGTGCCAGCAGCTTAGCCAGCGGGGGGACCTACGAGCAGTACTTC. Residues: CASSLASGGTYEQYF.

A single count supports this clone. The chain is built from TRBV27 and TRBJ2-5; 9 nucleotides agree with TRBD2. Germline assignment: CDR1 MNHEY and CDR2 SMNVEV (reference sequence). The CDR3 covers 16 residues. J was trimmed by 4 bases and V by 2 bases; bases with no gene match: 8. CDR3 residues: CASSLQWAGGGETQYF. CDR3 nucleotide sequence: TGTGCCAGCAGTTTACAATGGGCGGGAGGGGGAGAGACCCAGTACTTC.

Here the CDR3 reads CASSFSRDRNTEAFF. For the CDR3, the DNA is TGTGCCAGCAGCTTCTCGCGAGACAGAAACACTGAAGCTTTCTTT. This sequence joins TRBV7-9 and TRBJ1-1; possible D gene TRBD1, 5 bases. This CDR3 spans 15 amino acids. Germline CDR1 reads SEHNR; CDR2 reads FQNEAQ (reference sequence). The V gene lost 3 bases and the J gene lost 2 bases, with 13 bases spanning the gap.

This clone was recorded a few times. The chain has TRBV14 and TRBJ1-1; tentative D call: TRBD1 (5 bases). The CDR3 is 12 amino acids. The germline V and J ends were trimmed by 2 bases and 11 bases, with 12 bases remaining between them. The germline gives CDR1 SGHDN, CDR2 FVKESK. The DNA for the CDR3 is TGTGCCAGCAGCCAACGGGACCACACGGCTTTCTTT. Encoded protein: CASSQRDHTAFF.

A few counts support this clone. This chain connects TRBV28 to TRBJ2-1, with TRBD1 matching 9 bases. The germline gives CDR1 MDHEN, CDR2 SYDVKM. Germline trimming cut 3 bases from V and 8 bases from J; bases unmatched to any gene: 14. This CDR3 has 17 amino acids. The DNA of the CDR3 is TGTGCCAGCAGTTTGGAATACAGGGGGCTCTTAGGTGATGAGCAGTTCTTC. Amino acids: CASSLEYRGLLGDEQFF.

This clone was observed a handful of times. The genes are TRBV19 and TRBJ1-2; no reliable D call. Germline V lookup: CDR1 LNHDA, CDR2 SQIVND (reference sequence). Trimming left V 7 bases short and J 3 bases short, with 12 bases between. The CDR3 has 13 residues. The CDR3 DNA is TGTGCCAGTAAAGTGTTCCTCGACTATGGCTACACCTTC. This sequence encodes CASKVFLDYGYTF.

This clone has only a few counts. The chain links TRBV10-3 to TRBJ1-5; 8 bases fit TRBD1. In germline, CDR1 is ENHRY, CDR2 SYGVKD. V lost 3 bases, J lost 6 bases, and 13 bases stayed unmatched. The CDR3 has 17 amino acids. DNA for the CDR3: TGTGCCATCAGTGATCACGGACAGGGCAGGATGAGTCAGCCCCAGCATTTT. This codes for CAISDHGQGRMSQPQHF.

In this sample, this clone turned up once. CDR3: CASSQGHRVGEEKLFF. CDR3 in DNA: TGTGCCAGCAGCCAAGGCCACAGGGTTGGAGAGGAAAAACTGTTTTTT. This chain joins TRBV4-2 and TRBJ1-4; the D gene is possibly TRBD1 (6 bases). The CDR3 consists of 16 residues. The V gene lost 1 base and the J gene lost 8 bases, with 17 bases spanning the gap. Looked up from germline, CDR1 is LGHNA and CDR2 is YNFKEQ.

Comments on this clone: The same CDR3 can be traced to other DNA sequences in this sample. The gene calls are TRBV10-3 and TRBJ1-1; 8 nucleotides agree with TRBD1. The CDR3 has 14 amino acids. V shed 6 bases, J shed 8 bases, and the junction held 11 bases outside the gene matches. From germline, CDR1 is ENHRY and CDR2 SYGVKD. The CDR3 is CAISDGTGGTEAFF. For the CDR3, the DNA is TGTGCCATCAGCGACGGGACAGGAGGGACCGAAGCTTTCTTT.

This chain uses TRBV4-1 with TRBJ2-1; 12 bases are a match to TRBD2. J lost 6 bases, V lost 2 bases, and 5 bases had no gene match. Per the germline V gene, CDR1 is MGHRA and CDR2 is YSYEKL. The CDR3 covers 16 residues. The CDR3 region is CASSQFASGRANEQFF. The DNA for the CDR3 is TGCGCCAGCAGCCAATTCGCTAGCGGGAGGGCCAATGAGCAGTTCTTC.

The rearrangement links TRBV6-1 to TRBJ2-3; D is unclear. The V and J ends lost 2 bases and 2 bases respectively, with 14 bases between them. The CDR3 totals 16 residues. Germline lookup yields CDR1 MNHNS and CDR2 SASEGT. CDR3: CASSENGRALTDTQYF. CDR3 DNA sequence: TGTGCCAGCAGTGAAAATGGGCGAGCCCTCACAGATACGCAGTATTTT.

The chain uses TRBV30 and TRBJ2-6, with 7 bases that match TRBD1. The V gene end was trimmed by 1 base and the J gene end by 0 bases; junction bases not matched to a gene: 9. CDR3 size: 18 residues. The germline CDR1 and CDR2 sequences are GTSNPN and SVGIG (reference sequence). The CDR3 loop is CAWSARTGGPSGANVLTF. The CDR3 DNA reads TGTGCCTGGAGTGCCCGGACAGGCGGCCCCTCTGGGGCCAACGTCCTGACTTTC.

The genes are TRBV7-9 and TRBJ1-2; no firm D call. Germline V CDR1 and CDR2: SEHNR, FQNEAQ (reference sequence). This CDR3 has 15 amino acids. V was clipped by 5 bases and J by 4 bases, with 17 bases between them. CDR3 DNA sequence: TGTGCCAGCAGCCCCGACACGGGCCTTCGCTATGGCTACACCTTC. Translation: CASSPDTGLRYGYTF.

V usage is TRBV27 and J usage is TRBJ1-2; the D gene is possibly TRBD1 (6 bases). Looked up from germline, CDR1 is MNHEY and CDR2 is SMNVEV (reference sequence). With 4 bases removed from V and 8 bases from J, the gap between germline ends came to 17 bases. This CDR3 spans 14 amino acids. CDR3 DNA sequence: TGTGCCAGCAGTTACTGGGGGGGGGCAGGGGGCTACACCTTC. It yields the protein CASSYWGGAGGYTF.

The V gene is TRBV7-9, the J gene TRBJ1-4; D perhaps matches TRBD1 (6 bases). The CDR3 sequence is 14 residues long. Per the germline V gene, CDR1 is SEHNR and CDR2 is FQNEAQ (reference sequence). Trimming removed 5 bases from V and 10 bases from J, with 17 bases in between. The CDR3 nucleotides are TGTGCCAGCAGCGACGGCCCAGGGGAGGGAAAACTGTTTTTT. It is translated as CASSDGPGEGKLFF.

The genes are TRBV7-2 and TRBJ1-6; D is unclear. Trimming took off 1 base at V and 13 bases at J, with 11 bases between the two ends. In germline, CDR1 is SGHTA, CDR2 FQGNSA. The CDR3 covers 13 residues. The chain's CDR3 is CASSLVIPGPLHF. The CDR3 DNA reads as TGTGCCAGCAGCTTAGTTATCCCAGGCCCCCTCCACTTT.

The rearrangement joins TRBV18 to TRBJ1-1; TRBD1 agrees at 8 bases. CDR1 and CDR2 from the germline V gene are KGHSH and LQKENI. Trimming at V came to 3 bases and at J to 0 bases, leaving 9 bases not matched to a gene. This CDR3 is 17 amino acids long. Written as DNA, the CDR3 is TGTGCCAGCTCACCGGGGAAAGGACAGGGATTGAACACTGAAGCTTTCTTT. As protein: CASSPGKGQGLNTEAFF.

This clone was recorded a few times. This chain uses TRBV7-9 with TRBJ1-2; 8 bases align to TRBD1. Germline CDR1 is SEHNR and CDR2 is FQNEAQ (reference sequence). V was pared by 5 bases and J by 6 bases, with 11 bases of the junction left unmatched. The CDR3 runs to 15 residues. The CDR3 spells CASSPLGTGGHGYTF. In DNA form, the CDR3 reads TGTGCCAGCAGCCCGCTAGGGACAGGCGGACATGGCTACACCTTC.

V usage is TRBV30 and J usage is TRBJ1-2, with unresolved D. V was shortened by 7 bases and J by 4 bases, with 10 bases between the two germline ends. Germline V gene lookup returns CDR1 GTSNPN and CDR2 SVGIG (reference sequence). The CDR3 length is 11 residues. CDR3 bases: TGTGCCTCCCCCCTCGTCTATGGCTACACCTTC. This encodes CASPLVYGYTF. Filled out from reference TRBV30 and TRBJ1-2, the complete variable domain reads SQTIHQWPATLVQPVGSPLSLECTVEGTSNPNLYWYRQAAGRGLQLLFYSVGIGQISSEVPQNLSASRPQDRQFILSSKKLLLSDSGFYLCASPLVYGYTFGSGTRLTVV.

This chain connects TRBV6-1 to TRBJ2-7, with D perhaps assigned TRBD1 or TRBD2 (5 bases each). The V end was cut by 4 bases, the J end by 5 bases, with 15 bases between. Germline V gene data show CDR1 as MNHNS and CDR2 as SASEGT. The CDR3 length is 14 residues. The CDR3 is CASSGRDPGNEQYF. The DNA of the CDR3 is TGTGCCAGCAGTGGCCGGGACCCGGGGAACGAGCAGTACTTC.

The V gene is TRBV5-1, the J gene TRBJ2-3; 7 positions match TRBD2. Losses at the gene ends were 4 bases for V and 2 bases for J; bases not matched to a gene: 4. From germline, CDR1 is SGHRS and CDR2 YFSETQ. There are 14 residues in the CDR3. CDR3 DNA sequence: TGCGCCAGCAGCATTGGGACTATCACAGATACGCAGTATTTT. This sequence encodes CASSIGTITDTQYF.

The chain joins TRBV4-2 to TRBJ2-7; 10 nucleotides align to TRBD2. This CDR3 is built from 16 residues. Germline V gives CDR1 LGHNA, CDR2 YNFKEQ. V lost 3 bases, J lost 3 bases, and 8 bases stayed unmatched. CDR3 DNA sequence: TGTGCCAGCAGCCAGTGGGGGGCTAGCGGGGGCTACGAGCAGTACTTC. Translating gives CASSQWGASGGYEQYF.

The V call is TRBV21-1, the J call TRBJ1-1. TRBV21-1 is a documented pseudogene. The CDR3 spans 17 residues. The CDR3 reads CASSPSRDPTMNTEAFF. Written as DNA, the CDR3 is TGTGCCAGCAGCCCTTCGAGGGACCCCACCATGAACACTGAAGCTTTCTTT.